Below, one T cell receptor (beta chain) is given with its context. The sample comes from a study of blood T cell repertoires in COVID-19. The protocol was immunoSEQ multiplex PCR, while the TCRdb copy is restricted to in-frame clones and leaves out a portion. The sample holds 270,000 or so clones; 80% to 90% are singletons and the top ten take about 6.9%. The TCR sequence derives from a woman between 45 and 65 years old who had been exposed to COVID-19. Sequenced material: PBMCs or T cells enriched from blood (not recorded which).

Here the CDR3 reads CASSLLASGGGEQYF. For the CDR3, the DNA is TGCGCCAGCAGCTTGTTGGCTAGCGGGGGCGGTGAGCAGTACTTC. The chain employs TRBV5-1 and TRBJ2-7; 10 nucleotides match TRBD2. CDR1 and CDR2 from the germline V gene are SGHRS and YFSETQ. The CDR3 contains 15 residues. J was trimmed by 7 bases and V by 1 base; bases with no gene match: 8. Drawing the rest from reference TRBV5-1 and TRBJ2-7, the complete variable domain is KAGVTQTPRYLIKTRGQQVTLSCSPISGHRSVSWYQQTPGQGLQFLFEYFSETQRNKGNFPGRFSGRQFSNSRSEMNVSTLELGDSALYLCASSLLASGGGEQYFGPGTRLTVT.